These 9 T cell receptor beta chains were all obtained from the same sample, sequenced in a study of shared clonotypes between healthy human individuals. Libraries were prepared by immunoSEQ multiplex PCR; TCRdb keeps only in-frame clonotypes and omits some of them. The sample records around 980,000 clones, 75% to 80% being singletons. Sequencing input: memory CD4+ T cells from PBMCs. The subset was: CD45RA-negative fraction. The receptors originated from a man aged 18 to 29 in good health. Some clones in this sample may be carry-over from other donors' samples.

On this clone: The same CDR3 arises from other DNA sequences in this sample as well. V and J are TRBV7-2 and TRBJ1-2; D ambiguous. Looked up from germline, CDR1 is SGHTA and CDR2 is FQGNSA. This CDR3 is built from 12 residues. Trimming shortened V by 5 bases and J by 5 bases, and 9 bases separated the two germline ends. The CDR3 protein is CASSRRGYGYTF. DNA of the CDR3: TGTGCCAGCAGCCGTAGAGGGTATGGCTACACCTTC.

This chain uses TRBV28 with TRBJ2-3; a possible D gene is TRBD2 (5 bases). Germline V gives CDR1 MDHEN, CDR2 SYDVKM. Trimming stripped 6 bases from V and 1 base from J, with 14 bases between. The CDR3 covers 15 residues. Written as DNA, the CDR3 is TGTGCCAGCAGAGCGGCGAATAGCGGCACAGATACGCAGTATTTT. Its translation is CASRAANSGTDTQYF.

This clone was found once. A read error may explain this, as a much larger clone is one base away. The CDR3 spells CVSSPSSGRDTGELFF. The DNA for the CDR3 is TGTGTCAGCAGCCCGTCTAGCGGGAGGGATACCGGGGAGCTGTTTTTT. The rearrangement joins TRBV28 to TRBJ2-2, with 12 positions matching TRBD2. The CDR3 has 16 residues. Germline V gene data show CDR1 as MDHEN and CDR2 as SYDVKM. Filled out from reference TRBV28 and TRBJ2-2, the complete variable domain reads DVKVTQSSRYLVKRTGEKVFLECVQDMDHENMFWYRQDPGLGLRLIYFSYDVKMKEKGDIPEGYSVSREKKERFSLILESASTNQTSMYLCVSSPSSGRDTGELFFGEGSRLTVL.

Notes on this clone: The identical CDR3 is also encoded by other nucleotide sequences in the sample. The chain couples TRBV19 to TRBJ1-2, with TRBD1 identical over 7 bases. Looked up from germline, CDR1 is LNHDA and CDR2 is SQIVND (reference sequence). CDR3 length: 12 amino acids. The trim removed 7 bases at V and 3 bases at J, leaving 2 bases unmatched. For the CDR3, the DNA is TGTGCCAGTAAAGACAGGGACTATGGCTACACCTTC. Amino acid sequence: CASKDRDYGYTF.

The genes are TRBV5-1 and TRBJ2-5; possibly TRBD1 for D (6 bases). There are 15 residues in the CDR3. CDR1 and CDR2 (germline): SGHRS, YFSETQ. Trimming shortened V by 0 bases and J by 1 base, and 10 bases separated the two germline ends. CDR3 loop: CASSLADRTQETQYF. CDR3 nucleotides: TGCGCCAGCAGCTTGGCCGACAGGACCCAAGAGACCCAGTACTTC. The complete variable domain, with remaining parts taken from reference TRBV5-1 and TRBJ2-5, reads KAGVTQTPRYLIKTRGQQVTLSCSPISGHRSVSWYQQTPGQGLQFLFEYFSETQRNKGNFPGRFSGRQFSNSRSEMNVSTLELGDSALYLCASSLADRTQETQYFGPGTRLLVL.

DNA of the CDR3: TGTGCCAGCAGCCCACACCACGGGGGACGAGGGCCGAGATCCTACGAGCAGTACTTC. This translates into CASSPHHGGRGPRSYEQYF. The rearrangement uses TRBV7-9 and TRBJ2-7; possible D gene TRBD2, 6 bases. The CDR3 spans 19 residues. From germline, CDR1 is SEHNR and CDR2 FQNEAQ (reference sequence). V shed 5 bases and J shed 1 base, with 27 bases lying between them.

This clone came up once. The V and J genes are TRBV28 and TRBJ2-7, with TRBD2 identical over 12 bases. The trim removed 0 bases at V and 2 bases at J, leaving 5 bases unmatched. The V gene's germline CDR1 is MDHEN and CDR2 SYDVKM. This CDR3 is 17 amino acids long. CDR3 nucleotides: TGTGCCAGCAGTTTATGGACTAGCGGGAGCCCCCCCTACGAGCAGTACTTC. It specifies CASSLWTSGSPPYEQYF.

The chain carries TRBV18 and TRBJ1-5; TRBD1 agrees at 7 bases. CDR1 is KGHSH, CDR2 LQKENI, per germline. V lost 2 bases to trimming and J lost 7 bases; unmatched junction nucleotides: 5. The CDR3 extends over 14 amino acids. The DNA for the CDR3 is TGTGCCAGCTCACCAGGGGGAGGGGGCCAGCCCCAGCATTTT. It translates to CASSPGGGGQPQHF.

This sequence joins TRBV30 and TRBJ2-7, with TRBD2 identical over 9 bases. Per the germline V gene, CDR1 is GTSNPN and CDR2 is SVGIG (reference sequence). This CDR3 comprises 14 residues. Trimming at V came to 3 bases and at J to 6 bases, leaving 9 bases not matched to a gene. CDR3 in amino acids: CAWRDSGRAGEQYF. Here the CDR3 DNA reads TGTGCCTGGAGAGATAGCGGGAGAGCTGGCGAGCAGTACTTC.